The clone carrying this T cell receptor (beta chain) turned up a few times. What it binds is unknown. Between the trimmed V and J ends, which lost 6 bases and 4 bases, there was a span of 12 bases. CDR3 length equals 13 residues. The sample originates from a study of T cells in Graves' hyperthyroidism and ophthalmopathy. Study-wide results and caveats: Blood shared most expanded thyroid clonotypes above 0.001.

TCR beta CDR3 region amplification was performed from RNA transcripts. HTBI primers drove first-round RT-PCR of the TCR CDR3. TCRdb re-derived calls from the multiplex PCR reads in MiXCR, one entry per CDR3 protein. The sample includes around 300,000 distinct CDR3 sequences, approximately 15% seen only once; the top ten take 34%. V and J are TRBV12-3 or TRBV12-4 and TRBJ2-5; the D call may be TRBD1 or TRBD2 (5 bases each). The source of this sequence is a woman in her 40s with Graves' ophthalmopathy. Sample: blood. The CDR3 loop reads CASREEGSETQYF. The CDR3 coding sequence is TGTGCCAGCAGGGAAGAGGGGTCAGAGACCCAGTACTTC.